This entry lists 26 T cell receptor beta chains sequenced from one sample in a study of T cells in Graves' hyperthyroidism and ophthalmopathy. Using RNA transcripts as the source, TCR beta CDR3 regions were amplified. In the first-round RT-PCR of the TCR CDR3, the HTBI primer set was used. TCRdb re-called the multiplex PCR reads with MiXCR, one entry per CDR3 protein. Among around 690,000 distinct CDR3 sequences, roughly a sixth were seen once, and the ten largest hold less than 20%. The sequencing sample was made of blood. Receptors originate from a man aged 45-65 years with Graves' hyperthyroidism.

This clonotype was seen only once. This rearrangement joins TRBV28 to TRBJ2-1; a possible D gene is TRBD2 (6 bases). The CDR3 covers 16 residues. Germline-derived CDR1 and CDR2 are MDHEN and SYDVKM. The V gene lost 3 bases and the J gene lost 0 bases, with 12 bases spanning the gap. DNA for the CDR3: TGTGCCAGCAGTTTGGGCGGGGTGAGCTCCTACAATGAGCAGTTCTTC. The encoded protein is CASSLGGVSSYNEQFF.

This clonotype was seen ten or more times. The chain carries TRBV7-2 and TRBJ1-1; D is uncertain. This CDR3 spans 13 amino acids. V was pared by 4 bases and J by 0 bases, with 6 bases between. Germline V lookup: CDR1 SGHTA, CDR2 FQGNSA. The CDR3 protein is CASSSQLNTEAFF. Written as DNA, the CDR3 is TGTGCCAGCAGCTCCCAGTTGAACACTGAAGCTTTCTTT.

This rearrangement joins TRBV20-1 to TRBJ2-5; the D gene is possibly TRBD1 (6 bases). V was shortened by 3 bases and J by 4 bases, with 21 bases between the two germline ends. The CDR3 is made up of 16 amino acids. The germline CDR1 and CDR2 sequences are DFQATT and SNEGSKA (reference sequence). The CDR3 DNA sequence: TGCAGTGCTAGCCCGAGCGAGGGACAAATAAGAGAGACCCAGTACTTC. Its translation: CSASPSEGQIRETQYF.

This clonotype appeared many times. V gene TRBV10-3 combines with J gene TRBJ1-2, with D perhaps matching TRBD1 (5 bases). CDR1 is ENHRY and CDR2 is SYGVKD in the germline V gene. The length of the CDR3 is 14 residues. V gave up 3 bases and J gave up 7 bases, with 15 bases separating them. This chain's CDR3 is CAISDSGRESGYTF. As DNA, the CDR3 is TGTGCCATCAGTGATAGCGGCAGGGAGAGTGGCTACACCTTC.

The CDR3 loop is CASSSHSSGKLFF. In DNA, the CDR3 is TGTGCCAGCAGCTCCCACAGTAGTGGAAAACTGTTTTTT. The V and J genes are TRBV7-8 and TRBJ1-4, with D unclear. There are 13 residues in the CDR3. In germline, CDR1 is SGHVS, CDR2 FQNEAQ. The ends were cut back, 4 bases at V and 10 bases at J, with 13 bases in the middle.

V usage is TRBV6-1 and J usage is TRBJ1-2, with TRBD1 identical over 7 bases. This CDR3 is 14 amino acids long. The trim removed 7 bases at V and 4 bases at J, leaving 9 bases unmatched. The germline V gene has CDR1 MNHNS and CDR2 SASEGT. This CDR3 reads CASTNPGQPYGYTF. In DNA form, the CDR3 reads TGTGCCAGCACCAATCCGGGACAGCCCTATGGCTACACCTTC.

Points on this clonotype: This may be a read error: a much more frequent sequence differs by one nucleotide. The chain has TRBV28 and TRBJ2-2; 11 nucleotides align to TRBD2. V was clipped by 6 bases and J by 4 bases; unmatched bases: 4. Per germline, CDR1 MDHEN and CDR2 SYDVKM. This CDR3 is 15 amino acids long. The CDR3 bases are TGTGCCAGCAGACTAGCGGGAGTGGGCACCGGGGAGCTGTTTTTT. Its protein product is CASRLAGVGTGELFF.

V is TRBV19 and J is TRBJ1-2; tentatively, D is TRBD1 (5 bases). Germline V gene sequence: CDR1 LNHDA, CDR2 SQIVND (reference sequence). The CDR3 has 13 amino acids. V gave up 4 bases and J gave up 4 bases, with 10 bases separating them. The CDR3 sequence: CASSTGGFYGYTF. In DNA, the CDR3 is TGTGCCAGTAGTACTGGGGGATTCTATGGCTACACCTTC.

V usage is TRBV28 and J usage is TRBJ2-1; 8 bases line up with TRBD2. Germline V gives CDR1 MDHEN, CDR2 SYDVKM. V trimming: 4 bases; J trimming: 9 bases; junction bases outside the gene matches: 11. The CDR3 consists of 15 residues. The CDR3 loop is CASSSLSGSYGEQFF. The CDR3 DNA sequence: TGTGCCAGCAGTTCCTTAAGCGGGAGCTACGGTGAGCAGTTCTTC.

This clonotype was seen a few times. This rearrangement joins TRBV6-1 to TRBJ2-7; no clear D. The CDR3 consists of 13 residues. From germline, CDR1 is MNHNS and CDR2 SASEGT. V was clipped by 5 bases and J by 5 bases, with 13 bases between them. The CDR3: CASSYLSPDEQYF. CDR3 bases: TGTGCCAGCAGTTATCTTTCCCCGGACGAGCAGTACTTC.

V and J are TRBV30 and TRBJ2-5; the D gene is possibly TRBD1 (6 bases). Trimming pared 7 bases from V and 0 bases from J, leaving 12 bases between. Germline loops: CDR1 GTSNPN, CDR2 SVGIG (reference sequence). CDR3 size: 13 residues. Here the CDR3 reads CASRGTNQETQYF. CDR3 sequence (DNA): TGTGCCTCAAGGGGGACGAACCAAGAGACCCAGTACTTC.

This clonotype was recorded many times. The gene calls are TRBV5-1 and TRBJ2-1, with D possibly TRBD1 on 6 matching bases. The CDR3 sequence is 13 residues long. Germline lookup yields CDR1 SGHRS and CDR2 YFSETQ. V dropped 3 bases and J dropped 10 bases, with 14 bases sitting between them. The CDR3 sequence is CASSSTGSGEQFF. Here the CDR3 DNA reads TGCGCCAGCAGCTCAACAGGGTCAGGGGAGCAGTTCTTC.

This clonotype was detected only a few times. This sequence joins TRBV28 and TRBJ1-1; D possibly corresponds to TRBD1 (6 bases). The V gene's germline CDR1 is MDHEN and CDR2 SYDVKM. V was trimmed by 7 bases and J by 4 bases, leaving 19 bases between them. The CDR3 has 15 residues. CDR3 nucleotides: TGTGCCAGCAACTCGGGGGGGGCCGTAATCACTGAAGCTTTCTTT. Its translation: CASNSGGAVITEAFF. Together with reference TRBV28 and TRBJ1-1, the CDR3 gives the full variable domain: DVKVTQSSRYLVKRTGEKVFLECVQDMDHENMFWYRQDPGLGLRLIYFSYDVKMKEKGDIPEGYSVSREKKERFSLILESASTNQTSMYLCASNSGGAVITEAFFGQGTRLTVV.

This clonotype was seen many times. The gene calls are TRBV2 and TRBJ1-5, with 7 bases aligning to TRBD1. Trimming at V came to 2 bases and at J to 1 base, leaving 5 bases not matched to a gene. The CDR3 totals 16 residues. CDR1 SNHLY and CDR2 FYNNEI come from the germline V gene. The CDR3 is CASSEWRDSSNQPQHF. The CDR3 DNA sequence: TGTGCCAGCAGTGAATGGCGGGACAGCAGCAATCAGCCCCAGCATTTT.

The chain joins TRBV19 to TRBJ2-2; TRBD1 agrees at 8 bases. The CDR3 covers 17 residues. In germline, CDR1 is LNHDA, CDR2 SQIVND (reference sequence). The V segment lost 4 bases and the J segment 7 bases; nucleotides outside the gene matches: 14. CDR3 protein: CASSTILTGEEGGELFF. The CDR3, as DNA: TGTGCCAGTAGTACCATATTGACAGGGGAAGAAGGCGGGGAGCTGTTTTTT.

This clonotype was counted many times. The V and J genes are TRBV11-2 and TRBJ1-6; 8 bases line up with TRBD1. Trimming removed 5 bases from V and 7 bases from J; junction bases left unmatched: 7. This CDR3 has 15 residues. Germline values: CDR1 SGHAT, CDR2 FQNNGV. CDR3 sequence: CASSRYRGLNSPLHF. In nucleotides, the CDR3 is TGTGCCAGCAGCCGCTACAGGGGGTTAAATTCACCCCTCCACTTT. The complete variable domain, with remaining parts taken from reference TRBV11-2 and TRBJ1-6, reads EAGVAQSPRYKIIEKRQSVAFWCNPISGHATLYWYQQILGQGPKLLIQFQNNGVVDDSQLPKDRFSAERLKGVDSTLKIQPAKLEDSAVYLCASSRYRGLNSPLHFGNGTRLTVT.

Many counts were recorded for this clonotype. This chain uses TRBV19 with TRBJ2-1; tentatively, D is TRBD1 or TRBD2 (5 bases each). CDR3 length: 13 residues. Trimming removed 7 bases at V and 4 bases at J, with 11 bases between. Germline CDR1 reads LNHDA; CDR2 reads SQIVND (reference sequence). In DNA form, the CDR3 reads TGTGCCAGTACCCCGGGACCGTACAATGAGCAGTTCTTC. Its translation: CASTPGPYNEQFF.

This clonotype was seen many times. Germline and junction disagree at one end, which may indicate a read error. The genes are TRBV5-1 and TRBJ2-3, with a weak D call TRBD1 (6 bases). CDR1 SGHRS and CDR2 YFSETQ come from the germline V gene. The CDR3 runs to 14 residues. As DNA, the CDR3 is TGTGCCAGCAGAGGGGGAACTAGCACAGATACGCAGTATTTT. It encodes CASRGGTSTDTQYF.

The sample holds many counts of this clonotype. The gene calls are TRBV20-1 and TRBJ2-1; 8 bases line up with TRBD2. Trimming took 3 bases from V and 0 from J; bases not matched to a gene: 4. In germline, CDR1 is DFQATT, CDR2 SNEGSKA (reference sequence). CDR3 length: 15 amino acids. The CDR3 here is CSASRAGGSYNEQFF. In DNA, the CDR3 is TGCAGTGCTAGTCGGGCGGGAGGCTCCTACAATGAGCAGTTCTTC.

J is TRBJ1-5 and V is TRBV19; possible D gene TRBD1, 5 bases. Per the germline V gene, CDR1 is LNHDA and CDR2 is SQIVND (reference sequence). Trimming stripped 6 bases from V and 1 base from J, with 16 bases between. This CDR3 comprises 16 residues. CDR3 sequence: CASRRAPGGSNQPQHF. In nucleotides, the CDR3 is TGTGCCAGTAGACGGGCACCGGGGGGGAGCAATCAGCCCCAGCATTTT.

The table lists this clonotype with many counts. At one end the junction does not follow the germline gene, possibly because of a read error. The CDR3 nucleotides read TGTGCCAGCAGCTTTCGGACTAGCGACTACAATGAGCAGCTCTTC. It is translated as CASSFRTSDYNEQLF. This chain uses TRBV11-2 with TRBJ2-1; TRBD2 aligns across 9 bases. Germline CDR1 SGHAT, CDR2 FQNNGV. The CDR3 runs to 15 residues.

This clonotype was seen a few times. The rearrangement uses TRBV29-1 and TRBJ2-1, with 12 nucleotides matching TRBD2. With 4 bases clipped from V and 10 bases from J, the junction kept 5 bases outside the gene matches. The CDR3 loop spans 13 amino acids. The germline V gene encodes CDR1 SQVTM and CDR2 ANQGSEA. This chain's CDR3 is CSVGLAGGLEQFF. In nucleotides, the CDR3 is TGCAGCGTTGGGCTAGCGGGAGGGTTAGAGCAGTTCTTC.

The J gene is TRBJ2-2, the V gene TRBV20-1, with 9 bases that match TRBD2. The CDR3 runs 17 residues. The V and J ends lost 0 bases and 4 bases, in that order; junction bases with no gene match: 9. Germline CDR1 DFQATT, CDR2 SNEGSKA (reference sequence). CDR3 protein: CSARDLSSGTVTGELFF. CDR3 DNA: TGCAGTGCTAGAGATTTATCTAGCGGGACGGTCACCGGGGAGCTGTTTTTT.

The chain carries TRBV28 and TRBJ2-7; 9 bases align to TRBD1. The trim removed 7 bases at V and 4 bases at J, leaving 11 bases unmatched. There are 15 residues in the CDR3. Germline CDR1 MDHEN, CDR2 SYDVKM. The CDR3 sequence: CASNPYGTGTYEQYF. CDR3 coding DNA: TGTGCCAGCAACCCTTACGGGACAGGGACATACGAGCAGTACTTC.

The chain has TRBV20-1 and TRBJ1-2; D perhaps matches TRBD1 (6 bases). V was trimmed by 5 bases and J by 8 bases, leaving 18 bases between them. CDR1 is DFQATT, CDR2 SNEGSKA, per germline (reference sequence). The CDR3 has 13 residues. The CDR3, as DNA: TGCAGTGCTGGAGCGACAGGTGGGGGCGGCTACACCTTC. Translated, it gives CSAGATGGGGYTF.

The gene calls are TRBV27 and TRBJ2-1; D gene unclear. The CDR3 extends over 12 amino acids. Germline CDR1 MNHEY, CDR2 SMNVEV (reference sequence). V was cut by 8 bases and J by 6 bases, with 11 bases left in between. This CDR3 reads CASVDPGNEQFF. DNA for the CDR3: TGTGCCAGCGTAGACCCTGGCAATGAGCAGTTCTTC.